The rows below give T cell receptor beta chains drawn from one sample of a study of T cells after yellow fever vaccination. TCRdb called the 5' RACE reads again in MiXCR, with one record for every CDR3 protein. The table shows about 360,000 distinct CDR3 sequences, with 6.2% occurring only once. This material consisted of PBMCs, taken 5 days after the yellow fever booster vaccination. The receptors originated from a man aged 25 to 40 who received the YFV17D yellow fever vaccine. The CDR3 runs from the conserved cysteine through the conserved F or W. The D gene is left open where the match is weak. Size values are once, few and many counts, or a class for expanded clones, and some rows have none.

D	V	size	J	length	DNA	CDR3
-	TRBV11-2	-	TRBJ2-7	14	TGTGCCAGCAGTGAGGGGGGACTTTCCTACGAGCAGTACTTC	CASSEGGLSYEQYF
-	TRBV27	many	TRBJ1-2	16	TGTGCCAGCAGTTCGACCGGAGACAGACGACTCTATGGCTACACCTTC	CASSSTGDRRLYGYTF
TRBD1	TRBV4-3	many	TRBJ1-5	15	TGCGCCAGCAGCCAGGAAAGACAGGGTGGGCAGCCCCAGCATTTT	CASSQERQGGQPQHF
TRBD2	TRBV4-3	-	TRBJ2-1	15	TGCGCCAGCAGCCAAGTCAGGAGCGGGAGGGGTGAGCAGTTCTTC	CASSQVRSGRGEQFF
-	TRBV20-1	-	TRBJ2-3	14	TGCAGTGCTAGGCGACGAGGGTTCGCAGATACGCAGTATTTT	CSARRRGFADTQYF
-	TRBV6-6	-	TRBJ1-2	13	TGTGCCAGCAGTTACGGGGGGGCTCAGGGCTACACCTTC	CASSYGGAQGYTF
-	TRBV7-9	few	TRBJ2-5	15	TGTGCCAGCAGCCTCCCCTCGGGCAGGCAAGAGACCCAGTACTTC	CASSLPSGRQETQYF
TRBD1	TRBV20-1	-	TRBJ2-1	16	TGCAGTGCTAGAGATGGGTACAGGGGGCGCGTGGATGAGCAGTTCTTC	CSARDGYRGRVDEQFF
-	TRBV5-1	many	TRBJ2-6	12	TGCGCCAGCGGTACTGGGGCCAACGTCCTGACTTTC	CASGTGANVLTF
TRBD1	TRBV19	few	TRBJ2-7	16	TGTGCCAGTAGTACTCTTCGGGACAGGTCGAAATACGAGCAGTACTTC	CASSTLRDRSKYEQYF
-	TRBV5-1	few	TRBJ2-2	15	TGCGCCAGCAGCTTGGGTGGACAGAACACCGGGGAGCTGTTTTTT	CASSLGGQNTGELFF
-	TRBV18	many	TRBJ2-3	12	TGTGCCAGCTCATCGACACCGATTGGGCAGTATTTT	CASSSTPIGQYF
-	TRBV14	-	TRBJ2-5	15	TGTGCCAGCAGCCAAGGGGACGCCATGGCGGAGACCCAGTACTTC	CASSQGDAMAETQYF
-	TRBV5-5	many	TRBJ1-1	11	TGTGCCAGCAGCATCGGGACGGAAGCTTTCTTT	CASSIGTEAFF
TRBD1	TRBV20-1	many	TRBJ2-5	13	TGCAGTGCTATCTCGACAGGGCAAGAGACCCAGTACTTC	CSAISTGQETQYF
-	TRBV3-1	few	TRBJ2-3	15	TGTGCCAGCAGCCAAGCCGGCTCCCCCACAGATACGCAGTATTTT	CASSQAGSPTDTQYF
TRBD1	TRBV10-3	few	TRBJ2-6	18	TGTGCCATCAACCGACAGGGGACGGGCTTCTCTGGGGCCAACGTCCTGACTTTC	CAINRQGTGFSGANVLTF
TRBD1	TRBV28	many	TRBJ1-5	18	TGTGCCAGCAGTTTACAGGGGGTGCTTGAGTATAGCAATCAGCCCCAGCATTTT	CASSLQGVLEYSNQPQHF
-	TRBV5-1	-	TRBJ2-5	13	TGCGCCAGCAGCCCACAAGGGGAAGAGACCCAGTACTTC	CASSPQGEETQYF
-	TRBV12-3/TRBV12-4	many	TRBJ2-5	15	TGTGCCAGCAGTCCGGGTTTGGGCGCCCAAGAGACCCAGTACTTC	CASSPGLGAQETQYF
-	TRBV5-1	few	TRBJ2-2	13	TGCGCCACAGCAGTTGGTTCCTCCCGGGAGCTGTTTTTT	CATAVGSSRELFF
TRBD2	TRBV7-2	few	TRBJ2-5	14	TGTGCCAGCAGCTTACTAGCGGGAGGACAGACCCAGTACTTC	CASSLLAGGQTQYF
TRBD1	TRBV20-1	many	TRBJ1-2	14	TGCAGTGCTAGTCCCGGACAGGAAGTTTATGGCTACACCTTC	CSASPGQEVYGYTF